This is a list of T cell receptor beta chains from one sample in a study of cytomegalovirus exposure and HLA in healthy donors. The data were produced by immunoSEQ multiplex PCR, yet TCRdb's version contains in-frame clones alone and is incomplete. The repertoire holds some 67,000 clones, approximately 80% seen once, with 2.5% to 3.5% in the top ten. Material: PBMCs. The receptors shown here come from a woman younger than 45 in good health and CMV-seronegative. CDR3s include the opening cysteine and the closing phenylalanine or tryptophan. A D gene is named only where the DNA matches it firmly. Not all rows give a size; the values are once, few, many and, for expanded clones, a class.

>.|.|TRBV6-1|TRBJ2-7
CASSVEGGDEQYF
TGTGCCAGCAGTGTGGAGGGGGGGGACGAGCAGTACTTC
>.|few|TRBV4-3|TRBJ1-5
CASSQFSGQFSNQPQHF
TGCGCCAGCAGCCAATTCAGCGGACAGTTTAGCAATCAGCCCCAGCATTTT
>TRBD1|.|TRBV6-5|TRBJ2-1
CASSPRTGDRNEQFF
TGTGCCAGCAGCCCTCGGACAGGGGATCGGAATGAGCAGTTCTTC
>.|few|TRBV2|TRBJ2-3
CAGKGPQDTQYF
TGTGCCGGCAAGGGGCCTCAAGATACGCAGTATTTT
>.|.|TRBV27|TRBJ1-5
CASAPFTTYSNQPQHF
TGTGCCAGCGCGCCCTTTACTACTTATAGCAATCAGCCCCAGCATTTT
>TRBD1|.|TRBV11-3|TRBJ1-1
CASSFGTGNTEAFF
TGTGCCAGCAGCTTCGGGACAGGGAACACTGAAGCTTTCTTT
>.|few|TRBV7-6|TRBJ1-6
CASSLVGQTYNSPLHF
TGTGCCAGCAGCTTAGTCGGACAGACCTATAATTCACCCCTCCACTTT
>.|.|TRBV5-1|TRBJ1-2
CASSLGDTRYGYTF
TGCGCCAGCAGCTTGGGCGACACCCGCTATGGCTACACCTTC
>.|.|TRBV28|TRBJ1-2
CASSTFRTDSNYGYTF
TGTGCCAGCAGCACCTTTAGGACAGATTCTAACTATGGCTACACCTTC
>.|.|TRBV5-1|TRBJ2-7
CASSLGQGTAYEQYF
TGCGCCAGCAGCTTGGGGCAGGGGACCGCCTACGAGCAGTACTTC